Presented here are 29 T cell receptor beta chains from one specimen sequenced in a study of shared clonotypes between healthy human individuals. Assay used: immunoSEQ multiplex PCR; TCRdb lists only in-frame clones, some missing. Of about 2.3 million clones detected, around 92% appear once; the ten largest clones hold roughly 0.34%. The sample was naive CD4+ T cells from PBMCs. The subset was: CD45RA+ positively selected. These receptors were collected from a man in his late teens or twenties in good health. Some clones in this sample may be carry-over from other donors' samples.

CDR3 residues: CASSQSLSSGYEQYF. The CDR3 DNA sequence: TGCGCCAGCAGCCAGTCCCTCTCGTCGGGCTACGAGCAGTACTTC. The V gene is TRBV4-1, the J gene TRBJ2-7; D is uncertain. The length of the CDR3 is 15 residues. The germline V gene has CDR1 MGHRA and CDR2 YSYEKL. V was clipped by 3 bases and J by 3 bases, with 15 bases between them.

As concerns this clone: Possible read error: a much larger clone is one base away. Other DNA sequences in the sample encode the same CDR3. The chain has TRBV6-5 and TRBJ2-7, with TRBD1 matching over 9 bases. The CDR3 totals 15 residues. CDR1 and CDR2 (germline): MNHEY, SVGAGI. V was clipped by 2 bases and J by 1 base; unmatched bases: 3. CDR3 protein: CASSYAGQGSYEQYF. The CDR3 DNA reads as TGTGCCAGCAGTTACGCGGGACAGGGATCCTACGAGCAGTACTTC.

The genes are TRBV7-9 and TRBJ1-2; D is unclear. Germline assignment: CDR1 SEHNR and CDR2 FQNEAQ (reference sequence). The CDR3 runs to 15 residues. Trimming took 5 bases from V and 4 from J, leaving 17 bases between them. CDR3 bases: TGTGCCAGCAGCACCACTGGGGAAAAGATCTATGGCTACACCTTC. Amino acid sequence: CASSTTGEKIYGYTF.

This chain connects TRBV4-3 to TRBJ2-3; tentatively, D is TRBD1 (5 bases). The CDR3 sequence is 15 residues long. Germline CDR1 and CDR2: LGHNA and YSLEER. The ends were cut back, 0 bases at V and 1 base at J, with 8 bases in the middle. CDR3 bases: TGCGCCAGCAGCCAAGATCCCAGGGGCACAGATACGCAGTATTTT. Residues: CASSQDPRGTDTQYF.

The rearrangement links TRBV7-3 to TRBJ2-2; possibly TRBD2 for D (6 bases). V gave up 5 bases and J gave up 5 bases, with 18 bases separating them. The CDR3 totals 16 residues. The germline CDR1 and CDR2 sequences are SGHTA and FQGTGA. The CDR3 spells CASSPSGSPGTGELFF. The CDR3 DNA follows: TGTGCCAGCAGCCCGAGCGGGTCCCCGGGAACCGGGGAGCTGTTTTTT.

This clone has a single count. This rearrangement joins TRBV6-5 to TRBJ2-7; tentatively, D is TRBD1 (6 bases). Deletions cut 5 bases from V and 5 bases from J, with 19 bases between. The CDR3 totals 15 residues. Germline lookup yields CDR1 MNHEY and CDR2 SVGAGI. The CDR3 spells CASSRTAAAVNEQYF. For the CDR3, the DNA is TGTGCCAGCAGTCGGACAGCCGCTGCTGTGAACGAGCAGTACTTC.

The chain uses TRBV18 and TRBJ2-3; D is perhaps TRBD1 (5 bases). This CDR3 spans 13 amino acids. From germline, CDR1 is KGHSH and CDR2 LQKENI. V lost 3 bases, J lost 4 bases, and 8 bases lay in between. The CDR3 region has the DNA TGTGCCAGCTCACCCGACAGCTCAGATACGCAGTATTTT. Protein sequence: CASSPDSSDTQYF. The full variable domain, its missing parts supplied by reference TRBV18 and TRBJ2-3, is NAGVMQNPRHLVRRRGQEARLRCSPMKGHSHVYWYRQLPEEGLKFMVYLQKENIIDESGMPKERFSAEFPKEGPSILRIQQVVRGDSAAYFCASSPDSSDTQYFGPGTRLTVL.

J is TRBJ2-3 and V is TRBV6-6; 14 nucleotides match TRBD2. The V gene's germline CDR1 is MNHNY and CDR2 SVGAGI (reference sequence). Trimming at V came to 4 bases and at J to 5 bases, leaving 2 bases not matched to a gene. This CDR3 comprises 15 residues. The CDR3 region has the DNA TGTGCCAGCAGTTGGGGGACTAGCGGGAGAGATACGCAGTATTTT. Translation: CASSWGTSGRDTQYF.

J is TRBJ1-3 and V is TRBV28; 7 nucleotides agree with TRBD1. Looked up from germline, CDR1 is MDHEN and CDR2 is SYDVKM. V was clipped by 2 bases and J by 4 bases; unmatched bases: 14. CDR3 length: 18 residues. CDR3 amino acids: CASSLRWTGPTWGNTIYF. The CDR3, as DNA: TGTGCCAGCAGTTTACGTTGGACAGGTCCCACCTGGGGAAACACCATATATTTT.

The chain employs TRBV29-1 and TRBJ1-2; no clear D gene. Germline CDR1 is SQVTM and CDR2 is ANQGSEA. The CDR3 sequence is 12 residues long. The germline V and J ends were trimmed by 3 bases and 4 bases, with 9 bases remaining between them. The CDR3 coding sequence is TGCAGCGTTGATATTGCGGGCTATGGCTACACCTTC. Its protein is CSVDIAGYGYTF.

V and J are TRBV6-1 and TRBJ2-6; D unclear. Trimming took off 6 bases at V and 0 bases at J, with 6 bases between the two ends. The CDR3 contains 14 residues. Germline loops: CDR1 MNHNS, CDR2 SASEGT. Here the CDR3 DNA reads TGTGCCAGCAGACTTCGCTCTGGGGCCAACGTCCTGACTTTC. This translates into CASRLRSGANVLTF.

Turning to this clone: Lacking the conserved final phenylalanine or tryptophan, this CDR3 likely reflects a read error. The DNA is left out, because the CDR3 cannot be placed on it with certainty; the CDR3 is given as TCRdb lists it. V usage is TRBV14 and J usage is TRBJ2-7; the tabulated D call, TRBD1, remains unverified against the DNA. Germline-derived CDR1 and CDR2 are SGHDN and FVKESK. The CDR3 spans 11 residues, counting both ends. CDR3 amino acids: CASSQDRSPGT.

The chain employs TRBV4-2 and TRBJ1-2; no clear D gene. Germline lookup yields CDR1 LGHNA and CDR2 YNFKEQ. This CDR3 is built from 15 residues. Trimming left V 2 bases short and J 3 bases short, with 13 bases between. CDR3 bases: TGTGCCAGCAGCCAATCCTGGGAGCAGGACTATGGCTACACCTTC. It specifies CASSQSWEQDYGYTF.

This chain uses TRBV28 with TRBJ2-5; 7 bases are shared with TRBD1. The CDR3 has 12 residues. Trimming removed 7 bases from V and 4 bases from J; junction bases left unmatched: 3. Germline assignment: CDR1 MDHEN and CDR2 SYDVKM. This chain's CDR3 is CASTTGIETQYF. The CDR3 DNA follows: TGTGCCAGCACGACAGGGATAGAGACCCAGTACTTC.

The chain couples TRBV27 to TRBJ2-2; 10 bases line up with TRBD1. The trim removed 5 bases at V and 5 bases at J, leaving 5 bases unmatched. Germline V lookup: CDR1 MNHEY, CDR2 SMNVEV (reference sequence). This CDR3 has 15 amino acids. CDR3 nucleotide sequence: TGTGCCAGCAGTGTTGACAGGGGGCAAACCGGGGAGCTGTTTTTT. Translation: CASSVDRGQTGELFF.

This chain connects TRBV9 to TRBJ2-2; D uncertain. Germline V CDR1 and CDR2: SGDLS, YYNGEE. This CDR3 has 15 amino acids. Trimming removed 7 bases from V and 1 base from J, with 14 bases in between. Here the CDR3 reads CASSLWEENTGELFF. The CDR3 DNA reads TGTGCCAGCTCCCTATGGGAAGAGAACACCGGGGAGCTGTTTTTT.

This chain joins TRBV28 and TRBJ1-2; the D is unclear. The CDR3 consists of 15 residues. Trimming pared 6 bases from V and 6 bases from J, leaving 20 bases between. CDR1 and CDR2 from the germline V gene are MDHEN and SYDVKM. The CDR3 here is CASSQIDRRWNGYTF. As DNA, the CDR3 is TGTGCCAGCAGCCAGATAGATCGCAGATGGAATGGCTACACCTTC.

The genes are TRBV19 and TRBJ1-2; possible D gene TRBD1, 5 bases. Germline CDR1 is LNHDA and CDR2 is SQIVND (reference sequence). V was clipped by 4 bases and J by 8 bases, with 17 bases between them. CDR3 size: 14 residues. The CDR3 region has the DNA TGTGCCAGTAGTAAAGGACACGACGAAGGGGGCTACACCTTC. Its protein is CASSKGHDEGGYTF.

V gene TRBV9 combines with J gene TRBJ2-3; D unclear. Germline V gene sequence: CDR1 SGDLS, CDR2 YYNGEE. The CDR3 totals 16 residues. V lost 4 bases and J 4 bases, leaving 19 bases between the germline ends. The DNA for the CDR3 is TGTGCCAGCAGCCCTAGTGTGAGTATGTATGCAGATACGCAGTATTTT. The encoded protein is CASSPSVSMYADTQYF.

This clone was detected only once. The V and J genes are TRBV21-1 and TRBJ2-6. TRBV21-1 is classified as a pseudogene. There are 14 residues in the CDR3. The CDR3 loop reads CASKAPPGANVLTF. The CDR3 DNA reads as TGTGCCAGCAAGGCCCCACCTGGGGCCAACGTCCTGACTTTC.

On this clone: Other DNA sequences from this sample encode an identical CDR3 as well. This chain uses TRBV7-3 with TRBJ2-3; TRBD2 might be the D (5 bases). This CDR3 comprises 15 residues. Trimming removed 5 bases at V and 0 bases at J, with 12 bases between. CDR1 and CDR2 from the germline V gene are SGHTA and FQGTGA. CDR3 residues: CASSRGGASTDTQYF. The CDR3 nucleotides are TGTGCCAGCAGCCGGGGTGGCGCGAGCACAGATACGCAGTATTTT. Filled out from reference TRBV7-3 and TRBJ2-3, the complete variable domain reads GAGVSQTPSNKVTEKGKYVELRCDPISGHTALYWYRQSLGQGPEFLIYFQGTGAADDSGLPNDRFFAVRPEGSVSTLKIQRTERGDSAVYLCASSRGGASTDTQYFGPGTRLTVL.

The V call is TRBV7-9, the J call TRBJ1-1; maybe TRBD1 (5 bases). The CDR3 is 13 residues long. CDR1 is SEHNR and CDR2 is FQNEAQ in the germline V gene (reference sequence). Trimming pared 5 bases from V and 4 bases from J, leaving 11 bases between. CDR3 region: CASSRREGTEAFF. CDR3 bases: TGTGCCAGCAGCCGCAGGGAAGGCACTGAAGCTTTCTTT.

About this clone: Other DNA sequences in the sample encode the same CDR3. The V call is TRBV20-1, the J call TRBJ1-1; D is undetermined. Germline assignment: CDR1 DFQATT and CDR2 SNEGSKA (reference sequence). The CDR3 is 11 residues long. V gave up 6 bases and J gave up 2 bases, with 7 bases separating them. The CDR3 loop reads CSALLNTEAFF. The CDR3 bases are TGCAGTGCGCTTCTAAACACTGAAGCTTTCTTT.

The CDR3 is CASRRTENSNQPQHF. CDR3 nucleotide sequence: TGTGCCAGTAGGAGGACAGAAAATAGCAATCAGCCCCAGCATTTT. The chain combines TRBV19 with TRBJ1-5; possibly TRBD1 for D (6 bases). CDR1 is LNHDA, CDR2 SQIVND, per germline (reference sequence). Trimming took off 6 bases at V and 0 bases at J, with 12 bases between the two ends. This CDR3 spans 15 amino acids.

The J gene is TRBJ2-1, the V gene TRBV28; no reliable D call. CDR3 length: 12 amino acids. V gave up 6 bases and J gave up 6 bases, with 9 bases separating them. The germline V gene has CDR1 MDHEN and CDR2 SYDVKM. The CDR3 coding sequence is TGTGCCAGCAGATTAGAGCTCAATGAGCAGTTCTTC. Its protein is CASRLELNEQFF.

The gene calls are TRBV11-2 and TRBJ2-2; no clear D gene. The germline V gene encodes CDR1 SGHAT and CDR2 FQNNGV. The CDR3 runs to 14 residues. V was trimmed by 5 bases and J by 4 bases, leaving 11 bases between them. The CDR3 sequence: CASSPFVATGELFF. CDR3 nucleotides: TGTGCCAGCAGCCCTTTTGTCGCCACCGGGGAGCTGTTTTTT.

CDR3 amino acids: CASSALRPTGNTIYF. The DNA of the CDR3 is TGTGCCAGCAGTGCCCTACGACCCACGGGAAACACCATATATTTT. The chain has TRBV25-1 and TRBJ1-3; D ambiguous. The V end lost 4 bases, the J end lost 4 bases, and 14 bases lay between the germline ends. Germline assignment: CDR1 MGHDK and CDR2 SYGVNS. This CDR3 is built from 15 residues.

The chain recombines TRBV9 with TRBJ1-1; D unresolved. Trimming stripped 1 base from V and 0 bases from J, with 13 bases between. Germline V gene data show CDR1 as SGDLS and CDR2 as YYNGEE. The CDR3 runs 16 residues. The CDR3 DNA is TGTGCCAGCAGCGTATCCGGCAGCTCTATGAACACTGAAGCTTTCTTT. This encodes CASSVSGSSMNTEAFF.

V and J are TRBV7-2 and TRBJ2-7; D assignment may be TRBD1 or TRBD2 (5 bases each). V dropped 4 bases and J dropped 6 bases, with 13 bases sitting between them. Germline CDR1 and CDR2: SGHTA and FQGNSA. This CDR3 has 13 residues. The CDR3 loop reads CASSSEGAGEQYF. DNA for the CDR3: TGTGCCAGCAGCTCAGAAGGGGCGGGCGAGCAGTACTTC.